These 29 T cell receptor beta chains were all obtained from the same sample, sequenced in a study of blood T cell repertoires in COVID-19. Assay: immunoSEQ multiplex PCR; the TCRdb copy retains only in-frame clones and omits some. There are around 220,000 clones in the sample; approximately 84% occur only once, and under 10% lies in the top ten. Sequencing used peripheral blood. These receptors originate from a woman aged 80 or older with COVID-19, enrolled during active disease.

The chain carries TRBV5-1 and TRBJ1-6; 10 bases are shared with TRBD1. The germline CDR1 and CDR2 sequences are SGHRS and YFSETQ. After removal of 3 bases from V and 7 bases from J, the junction contained 4 bases not matched to a gene. CDR3 length equals 15 residues. CDR3 sequence (DNA): TGCGCCAGCAGCTCCCGGGACAGGGGCAATTCACCCCTCCACTTT. Its translation: CASSSRDRGNSPLHF.

The V and J genes are TRBV6-1 and TRBJ1-1; possible D gene TRBD1, 6 bases. Germline lookup yields CDR1 MNHNS and CDR2 SASEGT. The CDR3 extends over 13 amino acids. The V and J ends lost 3 bases and 7 bases respectively, with 12 bases between them. CDR3 loop: CASSDQGLGEAFF. CDR3 in DNA: TGTGCCAGCAGTGACCAGGGGCTGGGTGAAGCTTTCTTT.

The chain is built from TRBV7-9 and TRBJ1-1; TRBD1 aligns across 8 bases. The CDR3 runs 14 residues. The V gene's germline CDR1 is SEHNR and CDR2 FQNEAQ (reference sequence). V was pared by 5 bases and J by 3 bases, with 5 bases of the junction left unmatched. The CDR3: CASSNRGQDTEAFF. Here the CDR3 DNA reads TGTGCCAGCAGCAACAGGGGACAGGACACTGAAGCTTTCTTT.

J is TRBJ2-5 and V is TRBV6-2 or TRBV6-3; 7 nucleotides align to TRBD2. Germline V gene sequence: CDR1 MNHEY, CDR2 SVGEGT. V lost 5 bases to trimming and J lost 2 bases; unmatched junction nucleotides: 8. This CDR3 has 15 residues. The DNA of the CDR3 is TGTGCCAGCAGTACCCTCGGGACTACACAAGAGACCCAGTACTTC. Amino acid sequence: CASSTLGTTQETQYF.

This clone appeared a few times. The chain links TRBV9 to TRBJ2-1; a weak D match, TRBD2 (6 bases). The CDR3 extends over 14 amino acids. From germline, CDR1 is SGDLS and CDR2 YYNGEE. V was trimmed by 0 bases and J by 3 bases, leaving 7 bases between them. CDR3 sequence reads: CASSVGDFYNEQFF. The CDR3 DNA reads as TGTGCCAGCAGCGTAGGGGACTTCTACAATGAGCAGTTCTTC.

This clone was counted a few times. As DNA, the CDR3 is TGTGCCAGCAGCTTAAGAGGGGAGGGGGAAGCTTTCTTT. Protein: CASSLRGEGEAFF. The chain uses TRBV7-9 and TRBJ1-1; D might be TRBD1 (5 bases). V lost 2 bases and J lost 8, with 12 bases in between. The CDR3 spans 13 residues. CDR1 and CDR2 (germline): SEHNR, FQNEAQ (reference sequence). Together with reference TRBV7-9 and TRBJ1-1, the CDR3 gives the full variable domain: DTGVSQNPRHKITKRGQNVTFRCDPISEHNRLYWYRQTLGQGPEFLTYFQNEAQLEKSRLLSDRFSAERPKGSFSTLEIQRTEQGDSAMYLCASSLRGEGEAFFGQGTRLTVV.

The chain recombines TRBV6-5 with TRBJ2-1; 8 positions agree with TRBD1. Germline lookup yields CDR1 MNHEY and CDR2 SVGAGI. The CDR3 spans 13 residues. V shed 10 bases and J 8 bases; nucleotides not matched to a gene: 10. Here the CDR3 DNA reads TGTGCCACCACCCAGGGGGCGATCTATGAGCAGTTCTTC. Amino acids: CATTQGAIYEQFF.

The chain links TRBV5-1 to TRBJ1-4, with TRBD1 matching 9 bases. The V gene's germline CDR1 is SGHRS and CDR2 YFSETQ. The trim removed 5 bases at V and 8 bases at J, leaving 4 bases unmatched. The CDR3 contains 13 residues. CDR3 DNA: TGCGCCAGCAGGCAAACAGGGGGCGAAAAACTGTTTTTT. Translated: CASRQTGGEKLFF.

The V call is TRBV12-3 or TRBV12-4, the J call TRBJ1-2, with a weak D call TRBD1 (6 bases). This CDR3 comprises 13 residues. V was shortened by 6 bases and J by 1 base, with 9 bases between the two germline ends. The CDR3 region has the DNA TGTGCCAGCAGGGGGGCAAATAACTATGGCTACACCTTC. Its translation: CASRGANNYGYTF.

This clone was recorded a few times. This chain uses TRBV6-5 with TRBJ2-7; D possibly corresponds to TRBD2 (7 bases). Trimming shortened V by 6 bases and J by 3 bases, and 15 bases separated the two germline ends. The germline CDR1 and CDR2 sequences are MNHEY and SVGAGI. The CDR3 extends over 14 amino acids. The CDR3 is CASRTLGGLYEQYF. CDR3 bases: TGTGCCAGCAGAACATTGGGGGGGCTCTACGAGCAGTACTTC.

The chain recombines TRBV2 with TRBJ2-7, with 10 bases matching TRBD2. CDR1 and CDR2 from the germline V gene are SNHLY and FYNNEI. The CDR3 contains 15 residues. The ends lost 6 bases at V and 0 bases at J; junction bases unmatched: 5. CDR3 sequence: CASSTSGALSYEQYF. CDR3 nucleotides: TGTGCCAGCAGCACTAGCGGGGCCCTCTCCTACGAGCAGTACTTC.

The gene calls are TRBV11-3 and TRBJ2-3; D perhaps matches TRBD1 (5 bases). Trimming left V 5 bases short and J 5 bases short, with 14 bases between. Germline assignment: CDR1 SGHNT and CDR2 YENEEA. The CDR3 consists of 14 residues. The CDR3 DNA follows: TGTGCCAGCAGCCCCTTCCGGCAGGGAGATACGCAGTATTTT. This gives the protein CASSPFRQGDTQYF. Full variable domain (rest looked up from reference TRBV11-3 and TRBJ2-3): EAGVVQSPRYKIIEKKQPVAFWCNPISGHNTLYWYLQNLGQGPELLIRYENEEAVDDSQLPKDRFSAERLKGVDSTLKIQPAELGDSAVYLCASSPFRQGDTQYFGPGTRLTVL.

The chain recombines TRBV9 with TRBJ1-6; D remains ambiguous. Trimming left V 0 bases short and J 9 bases short, with 4 bases between. Germline values: CDR1 SGDLS, CDR2 YYNGEE. The CDR3 runs 12 residues. CDR3 DNA sequence: TGTGCCAGCAGCGTAGATCGTTCACCCCTCCACTTT. Translated, it gives CASSVDRSPLHF.

The chain couples TRBV6-1 to TRBJ1-1; D is unresolved. V lost 2 bases and J lost 0, with 4 bases in between. Germline V lookup: CDR1 MNHNS, CDR2 SASEGT. The CDR3 is 13 amino acids. The CDR3 protein is CASSEHVNTEAFF. For the CDR3, the DNA is TGTGCCAGCAGTGAACATGTGAACACTGAAGCTTTCTTT.

The J gene is TRBJ2-7, the V gene TRBV5-5, with 9 nucleotides matching TRBD1. Germline lookup yields CDR1 SGHKS and CDR2 YYEKEE (reference sequence). The CDR3 has 14 amino acids. V lost 2 bases, J lost 3 bases, and 3 bases stayed unmatched. The CDR3 reads CASSFSTGGYEQYF. The DNA for the CDR3 is TGTGCCAGCAGCTTCTCGACAGGGGGCTACGAGCAGTACTTC.

The genes are TRBV6-1 and TRBJ1-5; D remains ambiguous. CDR1 MNHNS and CDR2 SASEGT come from the germline V gene. CDR3 size: 14 residues. Between the trimmed V and J ends, which lost 1 base and 4 bases, there was a span of 8 bases. CDR3 loop: CASSEGGGNQPQHF. The CDR3 coding sequence is TGTGCCAGCAGTGAAGGGGGAGGTAATCAGCCCCAGCATTTT.

The J gene is TRBJ2-5, the V gene TRBV13; D possibly corresponds to TRBD1 (5 bases). The ends were cut back, 5 bases at V and 3 bases at J, with 22 bases in the middle. CDR1 and CDR2 from the germline V gene are PRHDT and FYEKMQ (reference sequence). The CDR3 length is 17 residues. CDR3 sequence reads: CASSLAPIAWGEETQYF. CDR3 nucleotide sequence: TGTGCCAGCAGCCTGGCCCCGATTGCCTGGGGCGAAGAGACCCAGTACTTC.

About this clone itself: Mismatch with germline at one junction end may stem from a read error. The chain combines TRBV6-1 with TRBJ1-5; 8 bases align to TRBD1. The CDR3 sequence is 12 residues long. Germline CDR1 MNHNS, CDR2 SASEGT. CDR3 region: CASSEGQGAGRF. CDR3 nucleotides: TGTGCCAGCAGTGAAGGCCAGGGGGCCGGACGATTT.

The CDR3 is CASSLRTSQETQYF. The DNA of the CDR3 is TGTGCCAGCTCACTTCGGACATCCCAAGAGACCCAGTACTTC. This chain uses TRBV18 with TRBJ2-5; the D gene is possibly TRBD1 (5 bases). V lost 4 bases to trimming and J lost 1 base, with 10 bases between them. Germline CDR1 KGHSH, CDR2 LQKENI. The CDR3 has 14 residues.

The chain is built from TRBV4-1 and TRBJ2-7; 9 bases are shared with TRBD2. V lost 0 bases and J lost 7; bases outside the gene matches: 10. CDR1 and CDR2 from the germline V gene are MGHRA and YSYEKL. CDR3 length: 16 residues. The DNA of the CDR3 is TGCGCCAGCAGCCAAGATTGGGGACTAGCCTCCTCTGAGCAGTACTTC. Protein: CASSQDWGLASSEQYF.

This chain joins TRBV6-6 and TRBJ1-3, with D tentatively TRBD1 (5 bases). The length of the CDR3 is 14 residues. Trimming took 6 bases from V and 2 from J, leaving 11 bases between them. Per the germline V gene, CDR1 is MNHNY and CDR2 is SVGAGI (reference sequence). CDR3: CASRTDLTGNTIYF. In nucleotides, the CDR3 is TGTGCCAGCAGGACAGATCTAACTGGAAACACCATATATTTT.

The chain recombines TRBV28 with TRBJ1-6, with D tentatively TRBD1 (5 bases). V lost 5 bases and J 9 bases, leaving 20 bases between the germline ends. From germline, CDR1 is MDHEN and CDR2 SYDVKM. This CDR3 comprises 16 residues. The DNA for the CDR3 is TGTGCCAGCAGTCCCCCCTGGGCAGGGAAGGCTTCACCCCTCCACTTT. Its translation is CASSPPWAGKASPLHF.

CDR3 sequence (DNA): TGTGCCAGCAGCCCTACCCCGGCGACCCCTCTGATAGGGGATACCTTC. It translates to CASSPTPATPLIGDTF. The chain carries TRBV3-1 (or the pseudogene TRBV3-2) and TRBJ1-2; tentatively, D is TRBD1 (5 bases). Germline CDR1 and CDR2: LGHDT and YNNKEL (reference sequence). CDR3 size: 16 residues. V was clipped by 4 bases and J by 14 bases, with 29 bases between them.

V gene TRBV5-1 combines with J gene TRBJ2-3; D perhaps matches TRBD2 (6 bases). Germline V gene lookup returns CDR1 SGHRS and CDR2 YFSETQ. Trimming stripped 4 bases from V and 1 base from J, with 13 bases between. CDR3 size: 15 residues. The CDR3 loop is CASSPGTRGTDTQYF. The CDR3 nucleotides read TGCGCCAGCAGCCCCGGGACTCGGGGCACAGATACGCAGTATTTT.

The chain joins TRBV4-1 to TRBJ1-3; D remains ambiguous. V lost 0 bases to trimming and J lost 4 bases, with 4 bases between them. The germline gives CDR1 MGHRA, CDR2 YSYEKL. The length of the CDR3 is 13 residues. CDR3: CASSQERGNTIYF. CDR3 bases: TGCGCCAGCAGCCAAGAACGGGGAAACACCATATATTTT.

This clone was seen only once. The rearrangement joins TRBV4-1 to TRBJ2-5, with D hard to call. The germline V and J ends were trimmed by 0 bases and 5 bases, with 10 bases remaining between them. Germline assignment: CDR1 MGHRA and CDR2 YSYEKL. The CDR3 covers 14 residues. In DNA, the CDR3 is TGCGCCAGCAGCCAAGATCGGGTTGTGGAGACCCAGTACTTC. It encodes CASSQDRVVETQYF.

This clone came up once. V and J are TRBV5-5 and TRBJ1-4; D not resolved. This CDR3 is 15 amino acids long. The V gene lost 0 bases and the J gene lost 0 bases, with 6 bases spanning the gap. In germline, CDR1 is SGHKS, CDR2 YYEKEE (reference sequence). CDR3 residues: CASSLAPATNEKLFF. The CDR3 DNA reads TGTGCCAGCAGCTTGGCGCCGGCAACTAATGAAAAACTGTTTTTT.

V gene TRBV5-4 combines with J gene TRBJ2-5; TRBD1 matches 7 bases. Unmatched junction bases numbered 5, after V lost 4 bases and J lost 2 bases. Per the germline V gene, CDR1 is SGHNT and CDR2 is YYREEE (reference sequence). CDR3 length equals 14 residues. The CDR3 is CASSHPTGQETQYF. The CDR3 nucleotides read TGTGCCAGCAGCCATCCGACAGGGCAAGAGACCCAGTACTTC.

This clone was recorded at least ten times. The rearrangement uses TRBV5-1 and TRBJ1-5; TRBD1 aligns across 12 bases. The V gene's germline CDR1 is SGHRS and CDR2 YFSETQ. The CDR3 consists of 15 residues. The ends lost 4 bases at V and 8 bases at J; junction bases unmatched: 7. The CDR3 region has the DNA TGCGCCAGCAGCGCCGGGACAGGGGGCGTGGAGCCCCAGCATTTT. This codes for CASSAGTGGVEPQHF.